This entry features one TCR beta chain sequence. Germline lookup yields CDR1 SQVTM and CDR2 ANQGSEA. Trimming removed 5 bases from V and 7 bases from J, with 9 bases in between. The CDR3 runs to 11 residues. When the RNA was reverse transcribed, random hexamers were used with an input of 0.5 to 1 ug. Across 54 Vbeta and 13 Jbeta, immunoSEQ multiplex PCR amplified TCR beta CDR3. One entry per CDR3 protein, called by TCRdb with MiXCR from the immunoSEQ multiplex PCR reads. The sample includes 200,000 to 250,000 distinct CDR3 sequences, approximately 90% of them seen just once. The data were obtained in a study of CD8 T cells in Susac syndrome.

V gene TRBV29-1 combines with J gene TRBJ2-1, with D possibly TRBD1 on 5 matching bases. This sequence was found in a human donor with multiple sclerosis. Sequencing used CD8+ T cells from PBMCs. CDR3 protein: CSVLQENEQFF. As DNA, the CDR3 is TGCAGCGTTTTACAGGAGAATGAGCAGTTCTTC.